A selection of T cell receptor beta chains follows, all from one sample in a study of CD4 T cells in relation to SARS-CoV-2 and coronaviruses. Generated by immunoSEQ multiplex PCR, the TCRdb table keeps only in-frame clones and is missing some. The sample shows around 56,000 clones, roughly 85% of them seen only once. Sequenced input: memory CD4+ T cells from PBMCs. These receptor sequences come from a human donor in good health. CDR3s include the opening cysteine and the closing phenylalanine or tryptophan. A D gene is named only where the DNA matches it firmly. Some rows have no size entry. The others give once, few or many, or a class for an expanded clone.

v_gene,j_gene,d_gene,abundance,CDR3nt,CDR3aa
TRBV19,TRBJ1-1,-,-,TGTGCCAGTAGCTCTTCCCCAGCGGGCACCGAAGCTTTCTTT,CASSSSPAGTEAFF
TRBV5-4,TRBJ2-7,TRBD2,-,TGTGCCAGCAGCTTGCCTAGCGGGCACGAGCAGTACTTC,CASSLPSGHEQYF
TRBV2,TRBJ1-5,-,-,TGTGCCGGAGGTGGAGTCCCGGAGCCCCAGCATTTT,CAGGGVPEPQHF
TRBV27,TRBJ2-7,-,-,TGTGCCAGCGGGGGTGCGGGTATTTACGAGCAGTACTTC,CASGGAGIYEQYF
TRBV28,TRBJ2-1,-,-,TGTGCCAGCAGTTCGGGTTCGGCGACTTTTTACAATGAGCAGTTCTTC,CASSSGSATFYNEQFF
TRBV2,TRBJ2-1,-,-,TGTGCCAGCAGTTTGGCTGAGCAGTTCTTC,CASSLAEQFF
TRBV4-2,TRBJ2-1,TRBD2,-,TGTGCCAGCAGCCCCAGAGGACTAGCGGCCAATGAGCAGTTCTTC,CASSPRGLAANEQFF
TRBV19,TRBJ2-4,TRBD2,-,TGTGCCAGTAGTATAGCCGGCCGGATTAGCGGGAGCACCAAAAACATTCAGTACTTC,CASSIAGRISGSTKNIQYF
TRBV5-6,TRBJ2-3,TRBD2,-,TGTGCCAGCAGCGGAGGACTAGCGGGCAACACAGATACGCAGTATTTT,CASSGGLAGNTDTQYF
TRBV10-1,TRBJ1-1,TRBD1,-,TGCGCCAGCAGCGTAACAGGGGCCACTGAAGCTTTCTTT,CASSVTGATEAFF
TRBV19,TRBJ1-1,-,-,TGTGCCAGTAGGGACCCGGCAACCCCTGAAGCTTTCTTT,CASRDPATPEAFF
TRBV5-1,TRBJ2-3,-,-,TGCGCCAGCAGCCCTCCCGAGGCTTCACCAGATACGCAGTATTTT,CASSPPEASPDTQYF
TRBV19,TRBJ1-5,-,-,TGTGCCAGTAGTCTCTACCGGGGGGAAAATCAGCCCCAGCATTTT,CASSLYRGENQPQHF
TRBV19,TRBJ2-7,TRBD1,-,TGTGCCAGTAGCACTACAGGGGGGACACTCTACGAGCAGTACTTC,CASSTTGGTLYEQYF
TRBV28,TRBJ2-5,TRBD2,-,TGTGCCAGCAGTCCCGGGACTAGCACTTACTCACGGGGGACCCAGTACTTC,CASSPGTSTYSRGTQYF
TRBV28,TRBJ2-3,TRBD2,-,TGTGCCAGCCGTAGCGGGAGGGCCATGGGCACAGATACGCAGTATTTT,CASRSGRAMGTDTQYF
TRBV11-1,TRBJ2-5,-,-,TGTGCCAGCAGCGGGTGGCAGCGGGAAGAGACCCAGTACTTC,CASSGWQREETQYF
TRBV6-5,TRBJ2-1,TRBD1,-,TGTGCCAGCAGTAGAGGACAGGGGGCGCCGAGTGAGCAGTTCTTC,CASSRGQGAPSEQFF
TRBV18,TRBJ2-3,-,-,TGTGCCAGCTCACGCTTAGGGGTTACTACCAAGGGCACAGATACGCAGTATTTT,CASSRLGVTTKGTDTQYF
TRBV7-3,TRBJ2-5,-,-,TGTGCCAGCAGCTTAACGCCGGGACCCGGAAGGGCCCAGTACTTC,CASSLTPGPGRAQYF
TRBV28,TRBJ2-3,-,-,TGTGCCAGCAGTTTATTTGCGGGACGCACAGATACGCAGTATTTT,CASSLFAGRTDTQYF
TRBV6-5,TRBJ2-3,-,-,TGTGCCAGCAGTTACTCGGGAAGCACAGATACGCAGTATTTT,CASSYSGSTDTQYF
TRBV19,TRBJ2-5,-,-,TGTGCCAGTAGTATGGGACCGGCAGAGACCCAGTACTTC,CASSMGPAETQYF
TRBV7-3,TRBJ2-2,TRBD2,-,TGTGCCAGCAGCTTAAGGGGTTCGGGACTACAAACCGGGGAGCTGTTTTTT,CASSLRGSGLQTGELFF
TRBV30,TRBJ2-7,TRBD1,-,TGTGCCTGGAGTACCCCCGGGACAGGGACCCTCTACGAGCAGTACTTC,CAWSTPGTGTLYEQYF
TRBV7-3,TRBJ2-3,TRBD2,-,TGTGCCAGCAGCTTTTGGGGGAGGGGAGATACGCAGTATTTT,CASSFWGRGDTQYF
TRBV6-5,TRBJ1-2,TRBD1,-,TGTGCCACCACCCCCGGGACAGGGGGCTATGGCTACACCTTC,CATTPGTGGYGYTF
TRBV5-4,TRBJ2-3,-,few,TGTGCCGGGAAACGAATGCCACAGGAGAACAATAGCACAGATACGCAGTATTTT,CAGKRMPQENNSTDTQYF
TRBV7-7,TRBJ2-7,TRBD1,-,TGTGCCAGCAGCTTAGGGACAGGGGGTACCTACGAGCAGTACTTC,CASSLGTGGTYEQYF
TRBV7-3,TRBJ2-6,-,-,TGTGCCAGCAGCCAAAACCCCCCTGGGGCCAACGTCCTGACTTTC,CASSQNPPGANVLTF
TRBV4-1,TRBJ2-1,-,-,TGCGCCAGCAGCCAAGATGGGGGCGGCGCGAGCTCCTACAATGAGCAGTTCTTC,CASSQDGGGASSYNEQFF
TRBV28,TRBJ1-4,-,few,TGTGCCAGCTCCGACGCCGGTCGAGAGGAAAAACTGTTTTTT,CASSDAGREEKLFF
TRBV5-4,TRBJ2-7,TRBD1,-,TGTGCCAGCACCGCGGACAGGGCAAGGGAGCAGTACTTC,CASTADRAREQYF
TRBV5-1,TRBJ1-2,-,-,TGCGCCAGCAGCTTGGCTGGGGACTATAACTATGGCTACACCTTC,CASSLAGDYNYGYTF
TRBV5-1,TRBJ2-3,-,-,TGCGCCAGCCGCTCCTCGGCAACAGACACTAGCACAGATACGCAGTATTTT,CASRSSATDTSTDTQYF
TRBV28,TRBJ1-4,TRBD1,once,TGTGCCAGCAGTTTCTCAGGGGGCCAAACTAATGAAAAACTGTTTTTT,CASSFSGGQTNEKLFF
TRBV7-6,TRBJ1-5,TRBD1,-,TGTGCCAGCAGCTCGGGGACAGGGGGCAGTCAGCCCCAGCATTTT,CASSSGTGGSQPQHF
TRBV2,TRBJ1-6,-,-,TGTGCCAGCAGTCGGATATCGTCAGGGACTAATTCACCCCTCCACTTT,CASSRISSGTNSPLHF
TRBV6-1,TRBJ2-1,-,-,TGTGCCAGCAGTGAATTGGGGCCCCTGGTTCCTTCCTACAATGAGCAGTTCTTC,CASSELGPLVPSYNEQFF
TRBV6-5,TRBJ1-1,TRBD1,-,TGTGCCAGCAGATCGACAGGGTACGTGGCTTTCTTT,CASRSTGYVAFF
TRBV19,TRBJ2-3,-,-,TGTGCCAGTAGTCCGCCCCGGGGTGCCTCAACGCAGTATTTT,CASSPPRGASTQYF
TRBV7-9,TRBJ1-4,-,-,TGTGCCAGCAGCTCGGGACGTCGGGAAAAACTGTTTTTT,CASSSGRREKLFF
TRBV2,TRBJ1-1,-,-,TGTGCCAGCAGTGAAGAGGAGAACACTGAAGCTTTCTTT,CASSEEENTEAFF
TRBV6-5,TRBJ1-2,-,-,TGTGCCAGCAGTTTCCGGACGGAGAACTATGGCTACACCTTC,CASSFRTENYGYTF
TRBV11-3,TRBJ2-7,-,-,TGTGCCAGCAGCTTACAGGGCTCTGGTAGGGACGAGCAGTACTTC,CASSLQGSGRDEQYF
TRBV7-3,TRBJ2-6,-,-,TGTGCCAGCAGCTTAAAAGGGCCAAATTACTCTGGGGCCAACGTCCTGACTTTC,CASSLKGPNYSGANVLTF
TRBV4-2,TRBJ2-3,TRBD1,-,TGTGCCAGCAGCCAAGATACGGACAGGGGATTCCCAGATACGCAGTATTTT,CASSQDTDRGFPDTQYF
TRBV27,TRBJ2-6,-,-,TGTGCCAGCAGTCTGATATCTGGGGCCAACGTCCTGACTTTC,CASSLISGANVLTF
TRBV7-2,TRBJ2-3,TRBD2,-,TGTGCCAGCAGCCAGATGGTATTTAGCGGGAGGGCCGCTACGCAGTATTTT,CASSQMVFSGRAATQYF
TRBV28,TRBJ1-1,-,-,TGTGCCAGCAGTTTACCGGGTCTCGAAGCTTTCTTT,CASSLPGLEAFF
TRBV19,TRBJ1-5,TRBD1,-,TGTGCCAGTAGTACCCAGGGGGGGAGTAGCAATCAGCCCCAGCATTTT,CASSTQGGSSNQPQHF
TRBV24-1,TRBJ2-2,-,-,TGTGCCACCACTGACTCGGGGGGGGAGCTGTTTTTT,CATTDSGGELFF
TRBV5-1,TRBJ1-3,TRBD1,-,TGCGCCAGCGGATCAGGCCCGGACAGGGGTGATGGCTCTGGAAACACCATATATTTT,CASGSGPDRGDGSGNTIYF
TRBV28,TRBJ2-1,TRBD2,-,TGTGCCAGCAGGACTAATAGCGGGAGATTCACCTACAATGAGCAGTTCTTC,CASRTNSGRFTYNEQFF